This T cell receptor beta chain was recorded in a study of PD-1 blockade in classical Hodgkin lymphoma. V lost 0 bases to trimming and J lost 5 bases, with 6 bases between them. From germline, CDR1 is MGHRA and CDR2 YSYEKL. The CDR3 is made up of 13 amino acids. The repertoire was sequenced with immunoSEQ multiplex PCR; TCRdb's copy has only in-frame clones and lacks some. Among around 11,000 clones listed, 60% to 80% were seen once. Each patient's relapse followed autologous stem cell transplantation, and brentuximab vedotin exposure varied. The origin of this receptor is a human donor with classical Hodgkin lymphoma. Sequencing used peripheral blood mononuclear cells (PBMCs), obtained at baseline. V and J are TRBV4-1 and TRBJ2-3, with D uncertain. CDR3 amino acids: CASSQETLDTQYF. The CDR3, as DNA: TGCGCCAGCAGCCAAGAGACTCTAGATACGCAGTATTTT.